The 15 T cell receptor beta chains listed next were all sequenced from one sample in a study of blood T cell repertoires in COVID-19. TCRdb keeps only in-frame clones here, not all; method: immunoSEQ multiplex PCR. This sample has 74,000 or so clones, with 80% to 90% found just once. The sequenced sample was peripheral blood. These receptors came from a man aged 50-59 years with active COVID-19.

This sequence joins TRBV15 and TRBJ1-6, with 8 bases fitting TRBD1. V gave up 0 bases and J gave up 9 bases; unmatched junction bases: 7. CDR1 is LNHNV and CDR2 is YYDKDF in the germline V gene (reference sequence). This CDR3 comprises 16 residues. CDR3 sequence: CATSREGTGLGSPLHF. DNA of the CDR3: TGTGCCACCAGCAGAGAAGGGACAGGCTTGGGTTCACCCCTCCACTTT.

The V gene is TRBV18, the J gene TRBJ2-7; D perhaps matches TRBD2 (5 bases). Trimming cost V 8 bases and J 2 bases, with 28 bases left between them. This CDR3 contains 18 residues. Per germline, CDR1 KGHSH and CDR2 LQKENI. CDR3 residues: CASHSKEHGLLLTYEQYF. As DNA, the CDR3 is TGTGCCAGCCATTCAAAAGAACACGGACTGCTACTAACCTACGAGCAGTACTTC.

The chain employs TRBV10-1 and TRBJ2-1; 7 nucleotides line up with TRBD1. From germline, CDR1 is WNHNN and CDR2 SYGVQD (reference sequence). V dropped 2 bases and J dropped 8; count of bases not matched to a gene: 12. The CDR3 loop spans 16 amino acids. CDR3 amino acids: CASSETLTGRMHEQFF. CDR3 DNA: TGCGCCAGCAGTGAGACCCTGACAGGGAGAATGCATGAGCAGTTCTTC.

The chain couples TRBV7-9 to TRBJ1-1; 7 bases agree with TRBD1. V gave up 5 bases and J gave up 4 bases; unmatched junction bases: 4. Germline CDR1 is SEHNR and CDR2 is FQNEAQ (reference sequence). CDR3 length: 13 amino acids. CDR3 region: CASSATGRTEAFF. The CDR3 coding sequence is TGTGCCAGCAGCGCGACAGGGCGCACTGAAGCTTTCTTT.

Written as DNA, the CDR3 is TGCGCCAGCAGCCGACAGGGGCAGGACAATGAGCAGTTCTTC. Its translation is CASSRQGQDNEQFF. The chain has TRBV5-1 and TRBJ2-1; 8 bases are a match to TRBD1. The germline V gene has CDR1 SGHRS and CDR2 YFSETQ. CDR3 size: 14 residues. V lost 4 bases and J lost 5; bases outside the gene matches: 5.

J is TRBJ1-2 and V is TRBV18, with unresolved D. V gave up 3 bases and J gave up 4 bases, with 18 bases separating them. CDR1 and CDR2 from the germline V gene are KGHSH and LQKENI. The CDR3 has 16 amino acids. CDR3 DNA: TGTGCCAGCTCACCCGAGCGGGTATGGTATGGCTATGGCTACACCTTC. Protein: CASSPERVWYGYGYTF.

V and J are TRBV7-8 and TRBJ2-2; D is uncertain. The germline CDR1 and CDR2 sequences are SGHVS and FQNEAQ. The CDR3 extends over 12 amino acids. V lost 5 bases and J lost 2, with 3 bases in between. CDR3 loop: CASSPNTGELFF. The DNA for the CDR3 is TGTGCCAGCAGCCCAAACACCGGGGAGCTGTTTTTT.

The chain has TRBV5-1 and TRBJ2-5, with D possibly TRBD2 on 6 matching bases. The CDR3 runs to 14 residues. Germline CDR1 reads SGHRS; CDR2 reads YFSETQ. With 0 bases removed from V and 3 bases from J, the gap between germline ends came to 9 bases. The CDR3 DNA is TGCGCCAGCAGCTTGGCACAGCGGGAAGAGACCCAGTACTTC. Protein product: CASSLAQREETQYF. The entire variable domain, with the rest obtained from reference TRBV5-1 and TRBJ2-5, is as follows: KAGVTQTPRYLIKTRGQQVTLSCSPISGHRSVSWYQQTPGQGLQFLFEYFSETQRNKGNFPGRFSGRQFSNSRSEMNVSTLELGDSALYLCASSLAQREETQYFGPGTRLLVL.

This clone was seen only a few times. CDR3 loop: CASSPDIYNQPQHF. Here the CDR3 DNA reads TGTGCCAGCAGCCCGGACATCTACAATCAGCCCCAGCATTTT. The chain combines TRBV9 with TRBJ1-5; the D gene is possibly TRBD1 (5 bases). This CDR3 is 14 amino acids long. Germline V gene data show CDR1 as SGDLS and CDR2 as YYNGEE. V lost 4 bases and J lost 3, with 11 bases in between.

The rearrangement uses TRBV7-6 and TRBJ2-5, with 7 bases aligning to TRBD2. From germline, CDR1 is SGHVS and CDR2 FNYEAQ. The CDR3 runs to 17 residues. V gave up 1 base and J gave up 2 bases; unmatched junction bases: 10. The CDR3, as DNA: TGTGCCAGCAGCTTAGGTCTATCGGTCGGGGGGCAAGAGACCCAGTACTTC. This codes for CASSLGLSVGGQETQYF.

The chain carries TRBV12-5 and TRBJ2-1; D is ambiguous. The CDR3 length is 16 residues. Germline CDR1 is LGHNT and CDR2 is FRNRAP. Trimming left V 6 bases short and J 2 bases short, with 17 bases between. As DNA, the CDR3 is TGTGCTAGTGGCTCTTTAGAAAGCCGGGCCTACAATGAGCAGTTCTTC. The encoded protein is CASGSLESRAYNEQFF.

J is TRBJ1-3 and V is TRBV7-2, with 7 bases fitting TRBD1. Losses at the gene ends were 4 bases for V and 8 bases for J; bases not matched to a gene: 11. Germline V gene data show CDR1 as SGHTA and CDR2 as FQGNSA. This CDR3 region has 15 residues. DNA of the CDR3: TGTGCCAGCAGCTCACTCGGACAGGCCAGTGACACCATATATTTT. Amino acid sequence: CASSSLGQASDTIYF.

The chain couples TRBV6-2 or TRBV6-3 to TRBJ2-3, with TRBD2 matching 8 bases. V was clipped by 4 bases and J by 2 bases; unmatched bases: 11. Germline V gene lookup returns CDR1 MNHEY and CDR2 SVGEGT. The CDR3 spans 17 residues. This chain's CDR3 is CASSSPFAGGVTDTQYF. DNA for the CDR3: TGTGCCAGCAGTTCCCCCTTCGCGGGGGGCGTCACAGATACGCAGTATTTT.

CDR3 residues: CASSLQGRWNQPQHF. Written as DNA, the CDR3 is TGCGCCAGCAGCCTACAGGGGAGATGGAATCAGCCCCAGCATTTT. The chain has TRBV10-2 and TRBJ1-5, with 7 positions matching TRBD1. The CDR3 covers 15 residues. Trimming cost V 6 bases and J 4 bases; bases outside gene matches: 9. Germline lookup yields CDR1 WSHSY and CDR2 SAAADI.

CDR3 bases: TGTGCCAGCAGCTTTAGCGGTGAGCAGTTCTTC. Its translation is CASSFSGEQFF. The gene calls are TRBV7-8 and TRBJ2-1, with a weak D call TRBD2 (6 bases). The CDR3 consists of 11 residues. The V and J ends lost 3 bases and 9 bases respectively, with 6 bases between them. Germline CDR1 is SGHVS and CDR2 is FQNEAQ.